The subject of this entry is one TCR beta chain. The sample is drawn from a study of blood T cell repertoires in COVID-19. Study summary: Italy, Spain and the United States were the sources of the convalescent and acute COVID-19 samples. From T cells, B-cell-depleted T cells, or PBMCs came the material, which was cDNA or gDNA.

V dropped 5 bases and J dropped 5 bases, with 18 bases sitting between them. The CDR3 totals 15 residues. CDR1 and CDR2 from the germline V gene are MDHEN and SYDVKM. Source study methods: Researchers report that nucleated cell counts were estimated from reference gene primer amplification. Assay used: immunoSEQ multiplex PCR; TCRdb lists only in-frame clones, some missing. V, J and clone size are taken as reported in that table, and D and trimming were inferred from the DNA itself. The table has 70,000 or so clones, about nine tenths seen once; the top ten hold around 5.3%. Sequencing used peripheral blood. This clonotype originated in a middle-aged man with active COVID-19. V is TRBV28 and J is TRBJ1-1; D is undetermined. The CDR3 sequence: CASSPYRGVGTEAFF. The CDR3 nucleotides read TGTGCCAGCAGTCCGTACCGCGGGGTGGGGACTGAAGCTTTCTTT. The full variable domain, completed using reference TRBV28 and TRBJ1-1, is DVKVTQSSRYLVKRTGEKVFLECVQDMDHENMFWYRQDPGLGLRLIYFSYDVKMKEKGDIPEGYSVSREKKERFSLILESASTNQTSMYLCASSPYRGVGTEAFFGQGTRLTVV.